The TCR beta chain under discussion was sequenced for a study of control samples from healthy donors and cancer patients. The germline CDR1 and CDR2 sequences are MDHEN and SYDVKM. The CDR3 runs to 11 residues. The V gene lost 3 bases and the J gene lost 4 bases, with 1 base spanning the gap. TCRdb's copy holds only in-frame clones and misses some; the assay was immunoSEQ multiplex PCR. The sample includes about 120,000 clones, 88% of them seen just once. Sequencing was done on a sample of PBMCs. This sequence was found in an older woman with lung cancer. This sequence joins TRBV28 and TRBJ1-5; no definite D call. The CDR3 sequence is CASSFNQPQHF. The CDR3, as DNA: TGTGCCAGCAGTTTTAATCAGCCCCAGCATTTT.